Shown below are 16 T cell receptor beta chains from a single sample sequenced in a study of blood T cell repertoires in COVID-19. TCRdb keeps only in-frame clones here, not all; method: immunoSEQ multiplex PCR. The profile shows about 310,000 clones, around nine tenths of them singletons. Sequenced: PBMCs or T cells enriched from blood (not recorded which). These receptors were taken from a woman in her thirties or forties who had recovered from COVID-19.

The rearrangement links TRBV4-3 to TRBJ1-1; tentatively, D is TRBD1 (5 bases). The germline gives CDR1 LGHNA, CDR2 YSLEER. This CDR3 is 14 amino acids long. Trimming removed 4 bases from V and 8 bases from J, with 17 bases in between. CDR3 amino acids: CASSPQLGAQEAFF. DNA of the CDR3: TGCGCCAGCAGCCCACAATTAGGGGCACAAGAAGCTTTCTTT.

The rearrangement joins TRBV2 to TRBJ1-5; D is uncertain. The CDR3 has 12 amino acids. Looked up from germline, CDR1 is SNHLY and CDR2 is FYNNEI. Between the trimmed V and J ends, which lost 0 bases and 7 bases, there was a span of 4 bases. This chain's CDR3 is CASSEARQPQHF. CDR3 bases: TGTGCCAGCAGTGAAGCGCGGCAGCCCCAGCATTTT.

The chain employs TRBV29-1 and TRBJ2-4; the D gene is possibly TRBD1 (6 bases). The CDR3 runs to 14 residues. V shed 6 bases and J shed 8 bases, with 20 bases lying between them. The germline gives CDR1 SQVTM, CDR2 ANQGSEA. The CDR3, as DNA: TGCAGCGTCTTTGGGGGCACTGCCTTAGACATTCAGTACTTC. Protein sequence: CSVFGGTALDIQYF.

The V gene is TRBV9, the J gene TRBJ2-5; weak D call: TRBD1 (5 bases). From germline, CDR1 is SGDLS and CDR2 YYNGEE. Trimming cost V 0 bases and J 3 bases, with 9 bases left between them. The CDR3 loop spans 14 amino acids. This CDR3 is CASSVEGWKETQYF. CDR3 nucleotides: TGTGCCAGCAGCGTAGAGGGGTGGAAAGAGACCCAGTACTTC.

To note about this clone: The same CDR3 is also encoded by other DNA sequences in this sample. The V and J genes are TRBV4-1 and TRBJ1-2; 9 nucleotides align to TRBD1. Germline V gives CDR1 MGHRA, CDR2 YSYEKL. The CDR3 runs to 15 residues. Trimming cost V 1 base and J 0 bases; bases outside gene matches: 0. CDR3 coding DNA: TGCGCCAGCAGCCAAGGACAGGGGGCTAACTATGGCTACACCTTC. This gives the protein CASSQGQGANYGYTF.

The rearrangement joins TRBV4-3 to TRBJ1-1; D is uncertain. The CDR3 is made up of 15 amino acids. Per the germline V gene, CDR1 is LGHNA and CDR2 is YSLEER. With 2 bases removed from V and 3 bases from J, the gap between germline ends came to 13 bases. In DNA, the CDR3 is TGCGCCAGCAGCCAACCCACAGCGGGGTACACTGAAGCTTTCTTT. Its protein is CASSQPTAGYTEAFF.

This chain's CDR3 is CASSPQGSKGDIQYF. As DNA, the CDR3 is TGTGCCAGCAGCCCACAGGGGTCCAAGGGGGACATTCAGTACTTC. The rearrangement joins TRBV3-1 (or the pseudogene TRBV3-2) to TRBJ2-4; 7 bases match TRBD1. Germline V CDR1 and CDR2: LGHDT, YNNKEL (reference sequence). V lost 4 bases and J lost 8; bases outside the gene matches: 11. The CDR3 is 15 amino acids.

The V call is TRBV3-1 (or the pseudogene TRBV3-2), the J call TRBJ1-1, with D perhaps matching TRBD1 (5 bases). The V end was cut by 4 bases, the J end by 4 bases, with 10 bases between. CDR1 LGHDT and CDR2 YNNKEL come from the germline V gene (reference sequence). This CDR3 has 13 residues. This chain's CDR3 is CASSLGGSTEAFF. DNA of the CDR3: TGTGCCAGCAGCCTCGGGGGGTCCACTGAAGCTTTCTTT.

The rearrangement links TRBV21-1 to TRBJ2-2; the table's TRBD2 call for D was not verified on the DNA. TRBV21-1 is deemed a pseudogene. The CDR3 consists of 14 residues. The DNA for the CDR3 is TGTGCCAGCAGCAAAGGACTTGAAACCGGGGAGCTGTTTTTT. This encodes CASSKGLETGELFF.

This clone was seen just once. CDR3 bases: TGTGCCTGGAACAGCGGGCTCGGGGAAAAACTGTTTTTT. Protein product: CAWNSGLGEKLFF. The V call is TRBV30, the J call TRBJ1-4; no clear D gene. Germline CDR1 GTSNPN, CDR2 SVGIG (reference sequence). The CDR3 covers 13 residues. Trimming removed 4 bases from V and 8 bases from J, with 14 bases in between.

The chain employs TRBV4-2 and TRBJ1-1; 8 bases map to TRBD1. Looked up from germline, CDR1 is LGHNA and CDR2 is YNFKEQ. This CDR3 comprises 18 residues. Trimming at V came to 0 bases and at J to 4 bases, leaving 13 bases not matched to a gene. The chain's CDR3 is CASSQELGPQGARTEAFF. The CDR3 DNA follows: TGTGCCAGCAGCCAAGAATTGGGTCCTCAGGGGGCACGCACTGAAGCTTTCTTT.

The chain joins TRBV7-2 to TRBJ2-5, with TRBD2 identical over 7 bases. V lost 2 bases, J lost 4 bases, and 7 bases stayed unmatched. The CDR3 loop spans 15 amino acids. Germline loops: CDR1 SGHTA, CDR2 FQGNSA. In DNA, the CDR3 is TGTGCCAGCAGCTTAATAACGGGGGGTCCAGAGACCCAGTACTTC. Its translation: CASSLITGGPETQYF.

The chain is built from TRBV5-4 and TRBJ1-2; TRBD1 matches 7 bases. CDR3 size: 14 residues. Germline V gives CDR1 SGHNT, CDR2 YYREEE (reference sequence). The J segment lost 4 bases and the V segment lost 3 bases, leaving 6 bases of the junction unmatched. CDR3 bases: TGTGCCAGCAGCTCGCCCGGGACAGCCTATGGCTACACCTTC. Residues: CASSSPGTAYGYTF.

V is TRBV30 and J is TRBJ1-1; unclear D gene. The V end was cut by 3 bases, the J end by 4 bases, with 6 bases between. The CDR3 loop spans 11 amino acids. Germline V gene sequence: CDR1 GTSNPN, CDR2 SVGIG (reference sequence). DNA for the CDR3: TGTGCCTGGAGCCGCGCCACTGAAGCTTTCTTT. Translation gives CAWSRATEAFF.

This clone was detected once. The chain links TRBV24-1 to TRBJ2-3; D uncertain. CDR1 KGHDR and CDR2 SFDVKD come from the germline V gene. Trimming cost V 9 bases and J 4 bases, with 10 bases left between them. There are 12 residues in the CDR3. The CDR3 loop is CATAVSADTQYF. The DNA of the CDR3 is TGTGCCACCGCCGTATCGGCAGATACGCAGTATTTT.

A single count supports this clone. The chain employs TRBV27 and TRBJ2-7, with TRBD1 as a possible D gene (7 bases). The CDR3 totals 15 residues. CDR1 MNHEY and CDR2 SMNVEV come from the germline V gene (reference sequence). V lost 5 bases and J lost 5, with 19 bases in between. CDR3 region: CASSAGGRGDDEQYF. Written as DNA, the CDR3 is TGTGCCAGCAGTGCCGGGGGCAGGGGGGACGACGAGCAGTACTTC.